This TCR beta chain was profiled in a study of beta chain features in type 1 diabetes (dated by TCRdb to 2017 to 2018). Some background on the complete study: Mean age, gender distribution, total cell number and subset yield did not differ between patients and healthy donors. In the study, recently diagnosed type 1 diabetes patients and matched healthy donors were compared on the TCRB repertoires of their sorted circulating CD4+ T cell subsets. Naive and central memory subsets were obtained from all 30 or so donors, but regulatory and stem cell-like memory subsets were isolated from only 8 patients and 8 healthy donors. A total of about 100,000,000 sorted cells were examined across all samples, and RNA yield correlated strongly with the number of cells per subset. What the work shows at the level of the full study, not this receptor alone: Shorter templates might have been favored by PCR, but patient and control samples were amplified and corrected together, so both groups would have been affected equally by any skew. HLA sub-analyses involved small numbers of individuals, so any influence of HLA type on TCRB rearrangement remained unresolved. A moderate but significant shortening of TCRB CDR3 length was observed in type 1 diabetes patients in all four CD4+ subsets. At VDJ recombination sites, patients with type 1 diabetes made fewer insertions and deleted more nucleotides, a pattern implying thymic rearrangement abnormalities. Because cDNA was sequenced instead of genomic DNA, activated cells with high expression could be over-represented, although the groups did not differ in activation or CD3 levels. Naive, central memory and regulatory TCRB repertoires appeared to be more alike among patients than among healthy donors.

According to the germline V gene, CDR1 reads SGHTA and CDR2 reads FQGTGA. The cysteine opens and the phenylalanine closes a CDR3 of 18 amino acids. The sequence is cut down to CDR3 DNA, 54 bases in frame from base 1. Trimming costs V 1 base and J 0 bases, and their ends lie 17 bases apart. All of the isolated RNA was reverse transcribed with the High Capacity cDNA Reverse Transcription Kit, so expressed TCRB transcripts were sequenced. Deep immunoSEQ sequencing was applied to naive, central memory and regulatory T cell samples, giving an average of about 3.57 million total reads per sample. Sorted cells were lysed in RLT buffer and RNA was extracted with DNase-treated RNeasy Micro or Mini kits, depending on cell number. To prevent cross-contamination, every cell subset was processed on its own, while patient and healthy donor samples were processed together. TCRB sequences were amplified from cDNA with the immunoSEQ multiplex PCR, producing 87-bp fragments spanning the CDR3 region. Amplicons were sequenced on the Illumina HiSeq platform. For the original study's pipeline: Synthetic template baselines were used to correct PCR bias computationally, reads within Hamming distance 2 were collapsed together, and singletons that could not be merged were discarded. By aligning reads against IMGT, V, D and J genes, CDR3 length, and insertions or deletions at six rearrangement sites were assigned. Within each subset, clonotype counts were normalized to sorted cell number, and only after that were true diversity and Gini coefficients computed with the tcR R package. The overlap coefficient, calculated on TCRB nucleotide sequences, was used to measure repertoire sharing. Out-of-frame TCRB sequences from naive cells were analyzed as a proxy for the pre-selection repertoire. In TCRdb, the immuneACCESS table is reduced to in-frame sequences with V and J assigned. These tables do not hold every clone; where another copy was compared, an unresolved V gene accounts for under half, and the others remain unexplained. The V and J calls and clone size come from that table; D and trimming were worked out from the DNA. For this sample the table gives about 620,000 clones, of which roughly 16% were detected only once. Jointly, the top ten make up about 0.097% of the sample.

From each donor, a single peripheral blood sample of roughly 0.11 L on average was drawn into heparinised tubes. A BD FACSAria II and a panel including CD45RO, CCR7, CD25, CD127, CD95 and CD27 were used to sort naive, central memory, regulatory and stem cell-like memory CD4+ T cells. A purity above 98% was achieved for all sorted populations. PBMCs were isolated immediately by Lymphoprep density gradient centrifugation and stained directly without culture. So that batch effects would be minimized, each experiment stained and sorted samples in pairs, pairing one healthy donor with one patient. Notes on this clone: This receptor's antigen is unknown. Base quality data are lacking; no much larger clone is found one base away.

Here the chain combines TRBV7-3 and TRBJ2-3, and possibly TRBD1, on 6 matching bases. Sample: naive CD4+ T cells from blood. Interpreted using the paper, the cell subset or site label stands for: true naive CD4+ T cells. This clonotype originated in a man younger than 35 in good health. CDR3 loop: CASSLKTSQRGSTDTQYF. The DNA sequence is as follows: TGTGCCAGCAGCTTAAAGACATCACAGAGGGGGAGCACAGATACGCAGTATTTT.